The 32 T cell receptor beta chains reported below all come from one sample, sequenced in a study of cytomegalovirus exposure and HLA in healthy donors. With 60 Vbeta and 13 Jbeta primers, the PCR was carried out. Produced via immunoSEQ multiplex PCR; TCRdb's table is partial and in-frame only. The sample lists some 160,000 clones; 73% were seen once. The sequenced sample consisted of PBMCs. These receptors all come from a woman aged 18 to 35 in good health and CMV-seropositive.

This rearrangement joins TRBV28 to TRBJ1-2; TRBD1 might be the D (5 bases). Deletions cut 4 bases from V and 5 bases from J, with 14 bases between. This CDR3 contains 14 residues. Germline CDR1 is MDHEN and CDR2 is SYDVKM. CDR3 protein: CASSSPAGSYGYTF. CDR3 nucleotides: TGTGCCAGCAGTTCCCCCGCAGGGTCTTATGGCTACACCTTC.

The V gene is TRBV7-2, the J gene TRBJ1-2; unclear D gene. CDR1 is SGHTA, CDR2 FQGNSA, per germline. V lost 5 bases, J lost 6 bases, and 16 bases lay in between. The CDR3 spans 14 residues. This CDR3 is CASSQGGWQNGYTF. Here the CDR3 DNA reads TGTGCCAGCAGCCAAGGCGGCTGGCAGAATGGCTACACCTTC.

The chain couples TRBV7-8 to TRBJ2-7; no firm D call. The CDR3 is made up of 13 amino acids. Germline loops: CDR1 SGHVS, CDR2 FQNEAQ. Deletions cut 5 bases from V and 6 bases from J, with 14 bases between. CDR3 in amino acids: CASSDNRGGEQYF. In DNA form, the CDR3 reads TGTGCCAGCAGCGACAACCGTGGTGGCGAGCAGTACTTC.

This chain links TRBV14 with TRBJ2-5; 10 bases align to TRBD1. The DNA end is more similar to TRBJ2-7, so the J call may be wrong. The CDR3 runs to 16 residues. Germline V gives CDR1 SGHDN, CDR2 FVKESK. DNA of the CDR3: TGTGCCAGCAGCCAAGGCGGGACAGGGGTTGCCTACGAGCAGTACTTC. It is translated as CASSQGGTGVAYEQYF.

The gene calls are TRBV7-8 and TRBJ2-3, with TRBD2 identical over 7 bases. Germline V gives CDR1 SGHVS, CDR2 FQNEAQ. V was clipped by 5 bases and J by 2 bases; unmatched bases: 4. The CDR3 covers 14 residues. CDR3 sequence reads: CASSLRDYTDTQYF. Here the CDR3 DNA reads TGTGCCAGCAGCCTCCGGGACTACACAGATACGCAGTATTTT.

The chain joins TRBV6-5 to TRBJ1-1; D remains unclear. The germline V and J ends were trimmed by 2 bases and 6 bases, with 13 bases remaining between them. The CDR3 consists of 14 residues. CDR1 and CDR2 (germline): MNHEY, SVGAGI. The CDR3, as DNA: TGTGCCAGCAGTTACGGCAGGAAAGGCGCTGAAGCTTTCTTT. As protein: CASSYGRKGAEAFF.

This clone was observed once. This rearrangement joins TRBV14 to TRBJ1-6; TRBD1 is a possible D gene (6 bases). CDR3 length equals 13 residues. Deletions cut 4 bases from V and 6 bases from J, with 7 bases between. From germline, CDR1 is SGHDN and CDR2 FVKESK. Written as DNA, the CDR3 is TGTGCCAGCAGCCCACAGGGTAATTCACCCCTCCACTTT. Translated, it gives CASSPQGNSPLHF.

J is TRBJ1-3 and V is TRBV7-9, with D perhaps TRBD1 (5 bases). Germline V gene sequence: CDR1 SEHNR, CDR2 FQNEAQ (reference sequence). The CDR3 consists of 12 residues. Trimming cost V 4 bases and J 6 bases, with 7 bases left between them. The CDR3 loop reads CASSSGENTIYF. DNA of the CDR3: TGTGCCAGCAGCTCGGGGGAAAACACCATATATTTT.

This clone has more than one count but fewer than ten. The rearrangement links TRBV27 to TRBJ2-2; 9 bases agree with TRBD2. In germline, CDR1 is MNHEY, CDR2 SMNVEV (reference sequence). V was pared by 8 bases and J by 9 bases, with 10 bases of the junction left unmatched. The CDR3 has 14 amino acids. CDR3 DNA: TGTGCCAGCGGTCCTGGCGGGGGGGCCAGGGAGCTGTTTTTT. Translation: CASGPGGGARELFF.

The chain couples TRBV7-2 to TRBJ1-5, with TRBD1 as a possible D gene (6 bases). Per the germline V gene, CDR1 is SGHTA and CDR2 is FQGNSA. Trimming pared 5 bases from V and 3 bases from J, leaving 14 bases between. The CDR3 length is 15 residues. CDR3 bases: TGTGCCAGCAGCGCGAACGGACAGTTCAATCAGCCCCAGCATTTT. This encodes CASSANGQFNQPQHF.

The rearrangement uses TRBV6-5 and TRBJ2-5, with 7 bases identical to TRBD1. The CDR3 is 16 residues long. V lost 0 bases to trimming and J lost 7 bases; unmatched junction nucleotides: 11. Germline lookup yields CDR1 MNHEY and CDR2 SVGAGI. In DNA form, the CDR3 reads TGTGCCAGCAGTTACTCCCCGACAGGGCCCCAGGGGACCCAGTACTTC. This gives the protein CASSYSPTGPQGTQYF.

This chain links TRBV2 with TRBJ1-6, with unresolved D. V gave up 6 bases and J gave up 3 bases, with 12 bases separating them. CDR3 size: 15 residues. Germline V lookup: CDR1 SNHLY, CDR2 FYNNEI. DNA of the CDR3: TGTGCCAGCAGGGACCAGGCGGGCTATAATTCACCCCTCCACTTT. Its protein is CASRDQAGYNSPLHF.

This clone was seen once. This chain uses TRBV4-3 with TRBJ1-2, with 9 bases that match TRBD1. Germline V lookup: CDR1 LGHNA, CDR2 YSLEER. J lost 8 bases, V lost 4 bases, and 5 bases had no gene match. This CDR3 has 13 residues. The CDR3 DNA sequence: TGCGCCAGCAGCCCGGACAGGGGAAGGGGCTACACCTTC. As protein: CASSPDRGRGYTF.

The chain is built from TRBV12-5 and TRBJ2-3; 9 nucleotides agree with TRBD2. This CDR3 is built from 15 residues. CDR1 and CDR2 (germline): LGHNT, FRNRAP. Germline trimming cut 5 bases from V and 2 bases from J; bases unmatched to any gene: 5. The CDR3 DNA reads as TGTGCTAGTGGTCCAAGCGGGGGGAACACAGATACGCAGTATTTT. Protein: CASGPSGGNTDTQYF. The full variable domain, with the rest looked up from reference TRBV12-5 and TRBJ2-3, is DARVTQTPRHKVTEMGQEVTMRCQPILGHNTVFWYRQTMMQGLELLAYFRNRAPLDDSGMPKDRFSAEMPDATLATLKIQPSEPRDSAVYFCASGPSGGNTDTQYFGPGTRLTVL.

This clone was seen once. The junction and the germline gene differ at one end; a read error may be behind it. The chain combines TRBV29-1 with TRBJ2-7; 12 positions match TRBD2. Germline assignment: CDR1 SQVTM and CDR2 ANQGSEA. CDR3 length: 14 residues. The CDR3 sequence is CSVRLAGALGAIVF. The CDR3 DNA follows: TGCAGCGTTAGACTAGCGGGGGCCCTGGGAGCAATAGTCTTC.

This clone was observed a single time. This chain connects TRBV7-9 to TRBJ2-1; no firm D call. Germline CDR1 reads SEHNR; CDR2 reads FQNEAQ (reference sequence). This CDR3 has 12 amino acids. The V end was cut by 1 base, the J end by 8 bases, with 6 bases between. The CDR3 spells CASSLDSDEQFF. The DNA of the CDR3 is TGTGCCAGCAGCTTAGATTCTGATGAGCAGTTCTTC.

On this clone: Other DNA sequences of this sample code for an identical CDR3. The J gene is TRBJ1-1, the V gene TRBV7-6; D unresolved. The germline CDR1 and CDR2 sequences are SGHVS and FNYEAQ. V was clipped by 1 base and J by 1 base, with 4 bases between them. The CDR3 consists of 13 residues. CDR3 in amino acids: CASSLEQNTEAFF. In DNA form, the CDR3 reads TGTGCCAGCAGCTTAGAACAGAACACTGAAGCTTTCTTT. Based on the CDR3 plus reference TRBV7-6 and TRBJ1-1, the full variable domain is GAGVSQSPRYKVTKRGQDVALRCDPISGHVSLYWYRQALGQGPEFLTYFNYEAQQDKSGLPNDRFSAERPEGSISTLTIQRTEQRDSAMYRCASSLEQNTEAFFGQGTRLTVV.

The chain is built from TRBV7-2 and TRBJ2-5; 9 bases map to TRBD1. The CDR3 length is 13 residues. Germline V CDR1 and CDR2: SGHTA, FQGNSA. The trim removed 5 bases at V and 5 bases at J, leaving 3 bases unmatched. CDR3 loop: CASSPDRGETQYF. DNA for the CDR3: TGTGCCAGCAGCCCGGACAGGGGCGAGACCCAGTACTTC.

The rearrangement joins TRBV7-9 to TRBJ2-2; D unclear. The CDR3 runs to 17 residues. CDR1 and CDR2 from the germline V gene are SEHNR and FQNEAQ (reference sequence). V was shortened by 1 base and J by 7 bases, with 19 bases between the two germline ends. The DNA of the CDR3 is TGTGCCAGCAGCTTAGAACCCTTCCTCCTGGGCAGCGGGGAGCTGTTTTTT. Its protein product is CASSLEPFLLGSGELFF.

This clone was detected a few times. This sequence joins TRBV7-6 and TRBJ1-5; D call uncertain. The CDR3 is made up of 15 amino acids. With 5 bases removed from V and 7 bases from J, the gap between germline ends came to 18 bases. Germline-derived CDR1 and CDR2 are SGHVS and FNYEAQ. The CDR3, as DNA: TGTGCCAGCAGCCCCTCGGCCGCGAGCGGGCAGCCCCAGCATTTT. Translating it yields CASSPSAASGQPQHF.

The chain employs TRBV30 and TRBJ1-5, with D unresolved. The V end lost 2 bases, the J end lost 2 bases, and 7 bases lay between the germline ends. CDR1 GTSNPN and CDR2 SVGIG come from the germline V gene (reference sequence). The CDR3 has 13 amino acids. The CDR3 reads CAWSREGNQPQHF. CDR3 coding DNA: TGTGCCTGGAGTCGGGAGGGCAATCAGCCCCAGCATTTT.

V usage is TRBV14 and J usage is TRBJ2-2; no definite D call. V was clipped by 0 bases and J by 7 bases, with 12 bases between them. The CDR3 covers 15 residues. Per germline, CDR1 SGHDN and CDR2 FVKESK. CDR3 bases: TGTGCCAGCAGCCAAGATGGGCTTACACTCGGGGAGCTGTTTTTT. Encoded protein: CASSQDGLTLGELFF.

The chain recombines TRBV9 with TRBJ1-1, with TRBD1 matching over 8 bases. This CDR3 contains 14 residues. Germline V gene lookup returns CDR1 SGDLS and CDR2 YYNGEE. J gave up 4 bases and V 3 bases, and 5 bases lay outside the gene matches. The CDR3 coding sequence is TGTGCCAGCAGCGCCGGACAGGGTTCCACTGAAGCTTTCTTT. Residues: CASSAGQGSTEAFF. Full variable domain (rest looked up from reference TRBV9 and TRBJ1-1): DSGVTQTPKHLITATGQRVTLRCSPRSGDLSVYWYQQSLDQGLQFLIQYYNGEERAKGNILERFSAQQFPDLHSELNLSSLELGDSALYFCASSAGQGSTEAFFGQGTRLTVV.

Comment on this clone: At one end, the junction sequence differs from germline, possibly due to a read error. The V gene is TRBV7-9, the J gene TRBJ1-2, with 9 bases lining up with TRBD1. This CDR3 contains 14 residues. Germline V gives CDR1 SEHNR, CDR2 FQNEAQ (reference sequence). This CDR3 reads CSSRTGVQGDGYTF. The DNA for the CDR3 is TGTTCCAGCAGGACAGGGGTTCAAGGGGATGGCTACACCTTC.

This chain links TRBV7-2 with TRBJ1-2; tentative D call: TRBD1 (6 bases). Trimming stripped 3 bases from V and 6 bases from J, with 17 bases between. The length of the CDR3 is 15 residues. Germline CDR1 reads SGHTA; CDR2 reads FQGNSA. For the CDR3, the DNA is TGTGCCAGCAGCTTGGTGTCAGGGGTGGAGAATGGCTACACCTTC. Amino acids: CASSLVSGVENGYTF.

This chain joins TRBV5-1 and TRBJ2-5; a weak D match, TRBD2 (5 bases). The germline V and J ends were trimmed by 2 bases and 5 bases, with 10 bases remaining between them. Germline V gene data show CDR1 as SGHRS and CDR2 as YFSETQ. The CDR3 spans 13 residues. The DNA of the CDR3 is TGCGCCAGCAGCTTACTAGTAGACGAGACCCAGTACTTC. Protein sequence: CASSLLVDETQYF.

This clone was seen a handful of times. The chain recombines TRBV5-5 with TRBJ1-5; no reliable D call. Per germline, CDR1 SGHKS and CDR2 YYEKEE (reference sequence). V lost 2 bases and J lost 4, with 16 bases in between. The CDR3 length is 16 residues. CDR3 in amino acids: CASSLFPPAGNQPQHF. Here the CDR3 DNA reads TGTGCCAGCAGCTTATTCCCTCCGGCGGGTAATCAGCCCCAGCATTTT.

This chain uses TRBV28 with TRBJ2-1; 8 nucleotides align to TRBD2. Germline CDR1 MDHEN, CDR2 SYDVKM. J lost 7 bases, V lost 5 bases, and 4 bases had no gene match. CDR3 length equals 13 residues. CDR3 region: CASSPTSGNEQFF. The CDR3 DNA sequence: TGTGCCAGCAGTCCCACTAGCGGAAATGAGCAGTTCTTC.

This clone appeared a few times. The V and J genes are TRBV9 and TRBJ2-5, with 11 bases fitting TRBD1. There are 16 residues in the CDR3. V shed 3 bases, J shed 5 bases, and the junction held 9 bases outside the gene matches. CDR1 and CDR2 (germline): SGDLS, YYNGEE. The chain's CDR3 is CASSAGGQGAGETQYF. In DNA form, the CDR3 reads TGTGCCAGCAGCGCCGGTGGACAGGGGGCCGGGGAGACCCAGTACTTC.

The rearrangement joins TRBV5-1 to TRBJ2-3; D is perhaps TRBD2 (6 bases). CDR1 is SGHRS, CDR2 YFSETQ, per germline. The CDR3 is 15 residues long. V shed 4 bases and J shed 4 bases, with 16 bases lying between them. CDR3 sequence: CASSTGGSVADTQYF. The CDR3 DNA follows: TGCGCCAGCAGCACCGGGGGTAGCGTGGCAGATACGCAGTATTTT. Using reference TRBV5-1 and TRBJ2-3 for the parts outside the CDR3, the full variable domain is KAGVTQTPRYLIKTRGQQVTLSCSPISGHRSVSWYQQTPGQGLQFLFEYFSETQRNKGNFPGRFSGRQFSNSRSEMNVSTLELGDSALYLCASSTGGSVADTQYFGPGTRLTVL.

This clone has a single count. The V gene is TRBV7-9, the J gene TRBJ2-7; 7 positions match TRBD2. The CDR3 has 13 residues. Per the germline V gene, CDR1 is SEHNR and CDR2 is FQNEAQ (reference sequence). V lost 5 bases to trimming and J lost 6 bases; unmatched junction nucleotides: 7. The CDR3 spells CASSPESSGEQYF. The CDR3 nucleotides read TGTGCCAGCAGCCCGGAATCTAGCGGCGAGCAGTACTTC.

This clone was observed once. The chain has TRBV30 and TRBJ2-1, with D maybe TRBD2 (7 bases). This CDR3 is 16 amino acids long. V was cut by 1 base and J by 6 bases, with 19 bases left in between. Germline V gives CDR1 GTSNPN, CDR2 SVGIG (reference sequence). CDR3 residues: CAWSGVGGPELNEQFF. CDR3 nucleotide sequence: TGTGCCTGGAGTGGAGTGGGGGGGCCTGAACTCAATGAGCAGTTCTTC. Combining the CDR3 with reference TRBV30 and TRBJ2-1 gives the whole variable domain SQTIHQWPATLVQPVGSPLSLECTVEGTSNPNLYWYRQAAGRGLQLLFYSVGIGQISSEVPQNLSASRPQDRQFILSSKKLLLSDSGFYLCAWSGVGGPELNEQFFGPGTRLTVL.